This TCR beta chain comes out of a study of long-term antiretroviral therapy in people with HIV. CDR3 length: 14 amino acids. Trimming took 10 bases from V and 8 from J; bases not matched to a gene: 12. Germline V gene sequence: CDR1 SNHLY, CDR2 FYNNEI. The assay, immunoSEQ v3.0, was run at survey level. Per-sample targets for sequencing were roughly 40,000-55,000 T-cell genomes. Sequencing was performed with immunoSEQ multiplex PCR; in TCRdb, only in-frame clones are kept and a portion is missing. The data show around 40,000 clones, 65% to 90% seen once. The sequences come from unsorted PBMCs, collected just before starting antiretroviral therapy. The TCR comes from a woman aged 18-29 years with HIV. The chain combines TRBV2 with TRBJ1-4; 8 bases are shared with TRBD1. CDR3 in DNA: TGTGCCACCCCGAGCCCAGGGGGCTGGGAAAAACTGTTTTTT. It encodes CATPSPGGWEKLFF. Full variable domain (outside the CDR3, taken from reference TRBV2 and TRBJ1-4): EPEVTQTPSHQVTQMGQEVILRCVPISNHLYFYWYRQILGQKVEFLVSFYNNEISEKSEIFDDQFSVERPDGSNFTLKIRSTKLEDSAMYFCATPSPGGWEKLFFGSGTQLSVL.